The TCR beta chain described here comes from a study of T-cell reconstitution after alpha-beta-depleted transplantation in children (dated by TCRdb to between 2015 and 2016). Looking at the study overall: The study quantitatively tracked T-cell immune reconstitution after TCRalphabeta/CD19-depleted allogeneic hematopoietic cell transplantation in children using TCR repertoire profiling.

At the junction V is shortened by 5 bases and J by 5 bases, with 4 bases in between. The CDR3 has 11 amino acids, counting the end cysteine and phenylalanine. Of all the DNA, just the CDR3 is kept, 33 bases in frame from base 1. The germline V gene encodes CDR1 WSHSY and CDR2 SAAADI. What the authors observed across the whole study: Over subsequent months, a decline in hyperexpanded clone frequencies was noted, and after one year, T-cell counts and TCRbeta diversity were mostly ascribed to newly produced T cells. The high TCRbeta diversity at day 60 in some patients was ascribed to recipient T cells and intrathymic progenitors that had survived conditioning. The apparently early alphabetaT-cell count recovery about two months after transplant was reportedly dependent on only several hundred rapidly expanded clones derived from non-depleted graft cells.

Per the publication, the treatment or condition label means: allogeneic hematopoietic cell transplantation with graft depleted of TCRalphabeta T cells and CD19 B cells. The transplant recipients were children given TCRalphabeta/CD19-depleted allogeneic hematopoietic cell grafts. This clonotype was seen at least ten times. Its recognized antigen is unknown. Base qualities are missing; no much larger clone stands one base away. Preparation of the library involved PCR. The sequencer listed for this sample is Illumina HiSeq 2500. Molecular barcoding was employed in the preparation of TCR libraries, with unique molecular identifiers being used to normalize TCRbeta repertoire quantification. In TCRdb, the public reads were trimmed at Q25 with fastp and aligned with MiXCR, with productive beta chains retained. Under each unique CDR3 protein, matching rows form one entry showing the most common genes and DNA. For this sample the table gives about 200,000 distinct CDR3 sequences, of which more than 15% were detected only once. Of the sample, around 45% falls within the top ten clones.

This clonotype was sampled from a male patient aged 2 to 9 who had a stem cell transplant for acute lymphoblastic leukemia, so the T cells may come from the graft donor. The input for sequencing was PBMCs, mostly from graft donor cells, taken 360 days after TCRalphabeta/CD19-depleted stem cell transplant. The chain couples TRBV10-2 to TRBJ2-1; the D gene assignment is ambiguous. The DNA reads as follows: TGCGCCAGCAGTCGGGACAATGAGCAGTTCTTC. This sequence encodes CASSRDNEQFF.